The 6 T cell receptor beta chains given below trace back to one sample, sequenced in a study of shared T cell receptors in the human thymus. Sequencing used immunoSEQ multiplex PCR; TCRdb keeps in-frame clones, though not all of them. In the table there are hundreds of thousands of clones, around 87% of which are singletons. The same data also went into a second study, on human thymus T cells.

Sequencing input: thymocytes. These receptors originate from a boy younger than two with a congenital heart defect.

The rearrangement links TRBV7-2 to TRBJ2-7; 8 nucleotides line up with TRBD2. The CDR3 runs 15 residues. The trim removed 2 bases at V and 5 bases at J, leaving 8 bases unmatched. Germline CDR1 is SGHTA and CDR2 is FQGNSA. The CDR3 here is CASSLIREGFHEQYF. The CDR3 DNA follows: TGTGCCAGCAGCTTAATCCGGGAGGGGTTCCACGAGCAGTACTTC.

V usage is TRBV30 and J usage is TRBJ1-2, with D unclear. Trimming pared 1 base from V and 0 bases from J, leaving 9 bases between. This CDR3 has 14 residues. CDR1 is GTSNPN and CDR2 is SVGIG in the germline V gene (reference sequence). The DNA for the CDR3 is TGTGCCTGGAGTGCCTTGGAGACTAACTATGGCTACACCTTC. Translating gives CAWSALETNYGYTF. The full variable domain, rest sourced from reference TRBV30 and TRBJ1-2, is SQTIHQWPATLVQPVGSPLSLECTVEGTSNPNLYWYRQAAGRGLQLLFYSVGIGQISSEVPQNLSASRPQDRQFILSSKKLLLSDSGFYLCAWSALETNYGYTFGSGTRLTVV.

The V and J genes are TRBV21-1 and TRBJ1-4; TRBD1, the table's D call, lacks a check against the DNA. TRBV21-1 is labeled a pseudogene. The CDR3 sequence is 13 residues long. The CDR3 DNA reads TGTGCCAGTCGGAGGGGGCGGTGGGAAAAACTGTTTTTT. Protein sequence: CASRRGRWEKLFF.

As for this clone: At the DNA level, this CDR3 is encoded by other sequences in the same sample as well. This sequence joins TRBV18 and TRBJ2-7; 7 bases align to TRBD1. Trimming took 1 base from V and 2 from J; bases not matched to a gene: 2. This CDR3 has 14 residues. The V gene's germline CDR1 is KGHSH and CDR2 LQKENI. This CDR3 reads CASSPRQGTYEQYF. The DNA of the CDR3 is TGTGCCAGCTCACCACGACAGGGAACCTACGAGCAGTACTTC.

This chain uses TRBV6-5 with TRBJ2-5, with TRBD1 matching 7 bases. This CDR3 comprises 14 residues. The germline V gene encodes CDR1 MNHEY and CDR2 SVGAGI. With V trimmed by 5 bases and J by 4 bases, 7 bases remained unmatched. CDR3 DNA sequence: TGTGCCAGCAGTGACAAGGGGGCTCGAGAGACCCAGTACTTC. Translation gives CASSDKGARETQYF.

The rearrangement joins TRBV11-2 to TRBJ2-1, with D perhaps matching TRBD1 (6 bases). The CDR3 length is 15 residues. Trimming left V 3 bases short and J 4 bases short, with 13 bases between. Germline V gene lookup returns CDR1 SGHAT and CDR2 FQNNGV. DNA of the CDR3: TGTGCCAGCAGCTTCTTCAGGGGAAGGTACAATGAGCAGTTCTTC. Its translation is CASSFFRGRYNEQFF.